The text below deals with one T cell receptor beta chain. The antigen remains unidentified. Data came from immunoSEQ multiplex PCR; TCRdb stores just in-frame clones and leaves some out. Among tens of thousands of clones, around 72% were seen once, and the ten largest hold around 30%. This sample was included in a study of vaccination effects on CD4 cells after COVID-19. Germline loops: CDR1 SGHKS, CDR2 YYEKEE (reference sequence). V lost 0 bases, J lost 4 bases, and 10 bases lay in between. The CDR3 length is 15 residues. Viral peptide pools were used in the ViraFEST assay to expand antigen-specific CD4+ T cells, and sequencing came afterward. Subsequent to a culture period of about ten days, CD4+ T cells were isolated. Neither prior SARS-CoV-2 infection nor positive nucleocapsid antibodies were present in the vaccine recipients. Half the medium was replaced with IL-2 medium on days 3 and 7.

The TCR comes from a human donor who received a COVID-19 vaccine. The sample consisted of CD4+ T cells from PBMCs cultured with SARS-CoV-2 spike peptides, taken before COVID-19 vaccination. The rearrangement links TRBV5-5 to TRBJ2-2; no reliable D call. The CDR3 coding sequence is TGTGCCAGCAGCTTGGATCACACCACCACCGGGGAGCTGTTTTTT. Protein product: CASSLDHTTTGELFF. The whole variable domain, filled in from reference TRBV5-5 and TRBJ2-2, reads DAGVTQSPTHLIKTRGQQVTLRCSPISGHKSVSWYQQVLGQGPQFIFQYYEKEERGRGNFPDRFSARQFPNYSSELNVNALLLGDSALYLCASSLDHTTTGELFFGEGSRLTVL.